The 8 T cell receptor beta chains below all came from one sample that was sequenced in a study of Ad26.COV2.S vaccination and SARS-CoV-2 variants. The method was immunoSEQ multiplex PCR; TCRdb's version includes in-frame clones alone and lacks a portion of them. This sample has about half a million clones, with nearly 90% found just once. Treatment described: around 19 received Ad26.COV2.S at low or high dose, single or two shots; roughly five received placebo; per-sample allocation not given. Sampling was performed 63 days after the first vaccine or placebo injection. The sample here was peripheral blood, taken in a trial of Ad26.COV2.S vaccine versus placebo. The source is a person between 18 and 59 years old who received the Ad26.COV2.S COVID-19 vaccine or a placebo.

This CDR3 reads CASSRVTGELFF. The CDR3 nucleotides are TGTGCCAGCTCGCGAGTCACCGGGGAGCTGTTTTTT. The chain employs TRBV18 and TRBJ2-2; D remains ambiguous. Germline V lookup: CDR1 KGHSH, CDR2 LQKENI. The length of the CDR3 is 12 residues. V shed 6 bases and J shed 4 bases, with 6 bases lying between them.

The V and J genes are TRBV19 and TRBJ2-7; D unclear. Trimming left V 3 bases short and J 2 bases short, with 11 bases between. Per the germline V gene, CDR1 is LNHDA and CDR2 is SQIVND (reference sequence). The CDR3 has 14 residues. This CDR3 is CASSMTRATYEQYF. The CDR3 coding sequence is TGTGCCAGTAGTATGACCCGAGCCACCTACGAGCAGTACTTC.

The chain is built from TRBV24-1 and TRBJ1-2; 8 bases line up with TRBD1. The V segment lost 3 bases and the J segment 5 bases; nucleotides outside the gene matches: 10. This CDR3 comprises 16 residues. Looked up from germline, CDR1 is KGHDR and CDR2 is SFDVKD. CDR3 sequence: CATSDVGQGVGYGYTF. The CDR3 DNA follows: TGTGCCACCAGTGATGTCGGACAGGGTGTTGGTTATGGCTACACCTTC.

The chain couples TRBV6-2 or TRBV6-3 to TRBJ1-5; no definite D call. Germline V CDR1 and CDR2: MNHEY, SVGEGT. Trimming removed 5 bases at V and 4 bases at J, with 15 bases between. The CDR3 extends over 15 amino acids. DNA for the CDR3: TGTGCCAGCAGTCCCGGGTTCTGGGGAAATCAGCCCCAGCATTTT. Protein sequence: CASSPGFWGNQPQHF.

The J gene is TRBJ1-1, the V gene TRBV7-6; 9 bases line up with TRBD1. V shed 4 bases and J 4 bases; nucleotides not matched to a gene: 4. Germline CDR1 reads SGHVS; CDR2 reads FNYEAQ. The CDR3 runs to 14 residues. CDR3 in amino acids: CASSSDRGRTEAFF. CDR3 coding DNA: TGTGCCAGCAGCTCGGACAGGGGCCGCACTGAAGCTTTCTTT.

The rearrangement links TRBV14 to TRBJ2-7, with a possible D match to TRBD1 (7 bases). Trimming removed 2 bases at V and 3 bases at J, with 17 bases between. Per germline, CDR1 SGHDN and CDR2 FVKESK. This CDR3 has 16 residues. The CDR3 reads CASSQRTGLAFYEQYF. CDR3 in DNA: TGTGCCAGCAGCCAAAGGACAGGCCTAGCGTTCTACGAGCAGTACTTC.

The rearrangement links TRBV3-1 (or the pseudogene TRBV3-2) to TRBJ1-4; D is undetermined. The CDR3 loop spans 14 amino acids. V shed 1 base and J shed 7 bases, with 10 bases lying between them. Germline V gene data show CDR1 as LGHDT and CDR2 as YNNKEL (reference sequence). CDR3 loop: CASSQGNHGEKLFF. The CDR3 DNA reads TGTGCCAGCAGCCAAGGAAATCACGGTGAAAAACTGTTTTTT.

The chain recombines TRBV7-9 with TRBJ2-2; D ambiguous. Trimming cost V 8 bases and J 7 bases, with 8 bases left between them. This CDR3 contains 11 residues. Germline CDR1 reads SEHNR; CDR2 reads FQNEAQ (reference sequence). This CDR3 reads CASPLDGELFF. The CDR3 DNA reads as TGTGCCAGCCCACTCGACGGGGAGCTGTTTTTT.